The 26 T cell receptor beta chains reported below all come from one sample, sequenced in a study of identical twins. Via MiXCR, TCRdb re-called the 5' RACE reads, giving one row per CDR3 protein. The table shows some 1,600,000 distinct CDR3 sequences, with about 32% occurring only once. The sample comprised cord blood. All receptors derive from a newborn girl in good health.

The chain recombines TRBV20-1 with TRBJ2-3; 9 bases are a match to TRBD2. This CDR3 spans 14 amino acids. After removal of 3 bases from V and 8 bases from J, the junction contained 9 bases not matched to a gene. Germline values: CDR1 DFQATT, CDR2 SNEGSKA (reference sequence). The CDR3 region has the DNA TGCAGTGCTAGTCCTACTAGCGGGCTACCTACGCAGTATTTT. Protein product: CSASPTSGLPTQYF.

This clonotype has a handful of counts. The genes are TRBV7-2 and TRBJ1-2, with D possibly TRBD1 on 5 matching bases. This CDR3 has 15 amino acids. Germline CDR1 is SGHTA and CDR2 is FQGNSA. V gave up 0 bases and J gave up 1 base, with 9 bases separating them. The CDR3 DNA is TGTGCCAGCAGCTTAGCTGGGGACGGTAACTATGGCTACACCTTC. Translating it yields CASSLAGDGNYGYTF.

The chain combines TRBV20-1 with TRBJ2-7; D possibly corresponds to TRBD1 (5 bases). Germline V gene data show CDR1 as DFQATT and CDR2 as SNEGSKA (reference sequence). V was clipped by 3 bases and J by 3 bases, with 9 bases between them. CDR3 length equals 12 residues. For the CDR3, the DNA is TGCAGTGCTAGTACCAGGGACTACGAGCAGTACTTC. Amino acids: CSASTRDYEQYF.

The chain employs TRBV12-3 or TRBV12-4 and TRBJ2-5, with TRBD2 matching over 7 bases. Matching the DNA end better, TRBJ2-7 makes the J call doubtful. The CDR3 runs to 15 residues. The CDR3 protein is CASSLAASGYYEQYF. The CDR3 DNA is TGTGCCAGCAGTTTAGCGGCTAGCGGCTATTACGAGCAGTACTTC.

This chain connects TRBV12-3 or TRBV12-4 to TRBJ1-4, with 10 positions matching TRBD1. CDR3 length equals 15 residues. V gave up 5 bases and J gave up 7 bases; unmatched junction bases: 7. The DNA for the CDR3 is TGTGCCAGCAGTCGGACAGGGGGTCGGGGTGAAAAACTGTTTTTT. It is translated as CASSRTGGRGEKLFF.

This clonotype has just a few counts. The gene calls are TRBV9 and TRBJ2-1; 9 bases match TRBD1. The CDR3 length is 15 residues. Unmatched junction bases numbered 6, after V lost 3 bases and J lost 5 bases. CDR1 SGDLS and CDR2 YYNGEE come from the germline V gene. The CDR3 DNA sequence: TGTGCCAGCAGCGCAGGACAGGGGACAAACAATGAGCAGTTCTTC. Its translation: CASSAGQGTNNEQFF.

This clonotype has a handful of counts. The rearrangement links TRBV5-1 to TRBJ2-7, with 8 bases matching TRBD1. With 0 bases clipped from V and 6 bases from J, the junction kept 11 bases outside the gene matches. This CDR3 is 16 amino acids long. The germline V gene has CDR1 SGHRS and CDR2 YFSETQ. CDR3 sequence (DNA): TGCGCCAGCAGCTTGGGTACCGGGACAGGTTTAAGCGAGCAGTACTTC. This codes for CASSLGTGTGLSEQYF.

The CDR3 region is CASIQPGTVREKLFF. The CDR3 DNA sequence: TGTGCCAGTATCCAACCCGGGACAGTAAGGGAAAAACTGTTTTTT. The rearrangement joins TRBV19 to TRBJ1-4; 7 bases are a match to TRBD1. The CDR3 runs 15 residues. The ends lost 7 bases at V and 8 bases at J; junction bases unmatched: 13. Germline V lookup: CDR1 LNHDA, CDR2 SQIVND (reference sequence).

The chain couples TRBV2 to TRBJ2-2; 8 bases are shared with TRBD2. From germline, CDR1 is SNHLY and CDR2 FYNNEI. This CDR3 has 13 residues. V was pared by 6 bases and J by 7 bases, with 4 bases of the junction left unmatched. The CDR3 is CASRDSGDGELFF. CDR3 nucleotide sequence: TGTGCCAGCAGAGATAGCGGGGACGGGGAGCTGTTTTTT.

This chain uses TRBV11-1 with TRBJ2-7, with no clear D. Germline V gene lookup returns CDR1 SGHAT and CDR2 FQDESV (reference sequence). Trimming shortened V by 4 bases and J by 2 bases, and 12 bases separated the two germline ends. The CDR3 is 14 residues long. DNA of the CDR3: TGTGCCAGCAGCTCCGGAGCGCTCACCTACGAGCAGTACTTC. It encodes CASSSGALTYEQYF.

The sample holds a few counts of this clonotype. DNA for the CDR3: TGTGCCAGCAGGTTCCCACCTTATAGGACAGGCTCCTACAATGAGCAGTTCTTC. Translation gives CASRFPPYRTGSYNEQFF. The J gene is TRBJ2-1, the V gene TRBV28; TRBD1 matches 7 bases. This CDR3 is 18 amino acids long. Trimming took 6 bases from V and 0 from J; bases not matched to a gene: 14. Germline CDR1 reads MDHEN; CDR2 reads SYDVKM.

With regard to this clonotype: The junction shows a germline mismatch at one end, possibly a read error. This chain joins TRBV10-3 and TRBJ1-6; tentative D call: TRBD1 (6 bases). The CDR3 is 15 amino acids. Germline CDR1 is ENHRY and CDR2 is SYGVKD. The CDR3 here is CAIRSPQGSDSPPHF. In DNA form, the CDR3 reads TGTGCCATCAGATCTCCACAGGGTTCAGATTCACCCCCCCACTTT.

This clonotype was recorded a few times. CDR3 amino acids: CASSFTGIEAFF. The CDR3 DNA follows: TGTGCCAGCAGCTTTACAGGGATTGAAGCTTTCTTT. The chain links TRBV7-2 to TRBJ1-1, with a possible D match to TRBD1 (6 bases). Germline loops: CDR1 SGHTA, CDR2 FQGNSA. Trimming shortened V by 3 bases and J by 7 bases, and 9 bases separated the two germline ends. The CDR3 sequence is 12 residues long.

This chain connects TRBV5-4 to TRBJ2-3, with a weak D call TRBD1 (6 bases). The CDR3 consists of 16 residues. The V end was cut by 0 bases, the J end by 0 bases, with 11 bases between. Germline V gene lookup returns CDR1 SGHNT and CDR2 YYREEE (reference sequence). The CDR3 coding sequence is TGTGCCAGCAGCTTGGTTTGGGGGCTCAGCACAGATACGCAGTATTTT. It specifies CASSLVWGLSTDTQYF.

V and J are TRBV27 and TRBJ2-4; 8 bases map to TRBD1. The J call is uncertain, as TRBJ2-7 better fits the DNA end. The CDR3 totals 13 residues. The germline V gene has CDR1 MNHEY and CDR2 SMNVEV (reference sequence). The DNA for the CDR3 is TGTGCCCGAGGAGACAGGGGCCCCTACGAGCAGTACTTC. Amino acids: CARGDRGPYEQYF.

The chain recombines TRBV2 with TRBJ1-2; 8 bases align to TRBD1. Looked up from germline, CDR1 is SNHLY and CDR2 is FYNNEI. V lost 7 bases, J lost 5 bases, and 12 bases stayed unmatched. This CDR3 spans 15 amino acids. CDR3 sequence: CASTISDRGEYGYTF. As DNA, the CDR3 is TGTGCCAGCACCATATCTGACAGGGGAGAATATGGCTACACCTTC.

This chain connects TRBV11-2 to TRBJ2-4; D call uncertain. The last part of the DNA fits TRBJ2-7 better; the J call may be wrong. CDR3 length: 17 residues. CDR1 is SGHAT and CDR2 is FQNNGV in the germline V gene. The CDR3 nucleotides read TGTGCCAGCAGCTCGATAAGAACTACCGATGACCGCTACGAGCAGTACTTC. Translated: CASSSIRTTDDRYEQYF.

This clonotype was seen more than once but under ten times. V usage is TRBV12-3 or TRBV12-4 and J usage is TRBJ2-5; 7 bases map to TRBD2. The CDR3 totals 16 residues. The trim removed 3 bases at V and 1 base at J, leaving 8 bases unmatched. The CDR3 sequence is CASSLLGASGQETQYF. The CDR3 bases are TGTGCCAGCAGTTTGTTGGGTGCTAGCGGCCAAGAGACCCAGTACTTC.

The chain links TRBV20-1 to TRBJ2-3; 12 nucleotides line up with TRBD2. Germline values: CDR1 DFQATT, CDR2 SNEGSKA (reference sequence). Trimming cost V 5 bases and J 4 bases; bases outside gene matches: 4. This CDR3 is built from 14 residues. The CDR3 coding sequence is TGCAGTGCTGCCCCTAGCGGGAGGGCAGATACGCAGTATTTT. Its translation: CSAAPSGRADTQYF.

This clonotype was counted between two and nine times. The V call is TRBV27, the J call TRBJ1-1; D is ambiguous. CDR3 length: 15 amino acids. The V gene lost 2 bases and the J gene lost 8 bases, with 18 bases spanning the gap. Germline CDR1 MNHEY, CDR2 SMNVEV (reference sequence). The CDR3: CASSLSGVGRYEAFF. DNA for the CDR3: TGTGCCAGCAGTTTAAGCGGGGTGGGGAGATACGAAGCTTTCTTT.

The chain employs TRBV2 and TRBJ2-7; D gene uncertain. Germline CDR1 is SNHLY and CDR2 is FYNNEI. This CDR3 contains 15 residues. Deletions cut 8 bases from V and 7 bases from J, with 24 bases between. The CDR3 loop reads CASFGRAISYNEQYF. DNA for the CDR3: TGTGCCAGCTTTGGTCGAGCGATCTCCTACAATGAGCAGTACTTC.

This clonotype showed up just a few times. V is TRBV24-1 and J is TRBJ2-7, with unresolved D. The CDR3 contains 15 residues. Germline lookup yields CDR1 KGHDR and CDR2 SFDVKD. Trimming took 3 bases from V and 7 from J, leaving 18 bases between them. The CDR3 region is CATSDPHQGYNEQYF. CDR3 DNA: TGTGCCACCAGTGATCCTCATCAAGGATACAATGAGCAGTACTTC.

The rearrangement uses TRBV28 and TRBJ2-7; TRBD2 agrees at 13 bases. The better agreement between TRBJ2-5 and the DNA end casts doubt on the J call. The CDR3 sequence is 20 residues long. CDR1 is MDHEN and CDR2 is SYDVKM in the germline V gene. CDR3 nucleotides: TGTGCCAGCAGTTTAGTCTTCCGACTAGCGGGAGGCCCCCTGGAAGAGACCCAGTACTTC. This encodes CASSLVFRLAGGPLEETQYF.

Remarks on this clonotype: This sequence may be a read error, since a much larger clone differs from it by one base. This chain connects TRBV28 to TRBJ2-7; tentatively, D is TRBD2 (5 bases). Germline loops: CDR1 MDHEN, CDR2 SYDVKM. This CDR3 is 14 amino acids long. The CDR3 is CAGSLVRRTYEQYF. The DNA for the CDR3 is TGTGCCGGCAGTTTGGTGCGGAGGACCTACGAGCAGTACTTC.

This clonotype has more than one count but fewer than ten. The V call is TRBV19, the J call TRBJ2-5; D unresolved. This CDR3 has 13 amino acids. Germline V lookup: CDR1 LNHDA, CDR2 SQIVND (reference sequence). V was cut by 0 bases and J by 4 bases, with 6 bases left in between. The CDR3 nucleotides read TGTGCCAGTAGTATAGAAAGGCGAGAGACCCAGTACTTC. This translates into CASSIERRETQYF.

This chain joins TRBV29-1 and TRBJ2-1; weak D call: TRBD1 (6 bases). Per the germline V gene, CDR1 is SQVTM and CDR2 is ANQGSEA. V shed 5 bases and J shed 3 bases, with 26 bases lying between them. The CDR3 totals 18 residues. The DNA of the CDR3 is TGCAGCGTTCCGGACAGTGCCCCCTCTTTAGCAAGCTACAATGAGCAGTTCTTC. The encoded protein is CSVPDSAPSLASYNEQFF.